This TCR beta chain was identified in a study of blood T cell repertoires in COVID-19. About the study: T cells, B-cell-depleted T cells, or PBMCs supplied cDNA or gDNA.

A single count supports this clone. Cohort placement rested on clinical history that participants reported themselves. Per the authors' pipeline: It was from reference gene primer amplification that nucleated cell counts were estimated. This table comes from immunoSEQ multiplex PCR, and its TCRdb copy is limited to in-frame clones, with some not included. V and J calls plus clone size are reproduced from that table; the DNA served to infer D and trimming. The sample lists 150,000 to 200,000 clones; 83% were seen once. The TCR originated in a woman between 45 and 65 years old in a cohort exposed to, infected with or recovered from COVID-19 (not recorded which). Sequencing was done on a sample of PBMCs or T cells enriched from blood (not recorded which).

DNA for the CDR3: TGTGCCAGTAGTATGAGACAGGGGGCACTTACTGAAGCTTTCTTT. Amino acids: CASSMRQGALTEAFF. The chain is built from TRBV19 and TRBJ1-1, with 10 bases matching TRBD1. The CDR3 sequence is 15 residues long. From germline, CDR1 is LNHDA and CDR2 SQIVND (reference sequence). Trimming removed 3 bases from V and 5 bases from J; junction bases left unmatched: 6. Complete variable domain (other parts from reference TRBV19 and TRBJ1-1): DGGITQSPKYLFRKEGQNVTLSCEQNLNHDAMYWYRQDPGQGLRLIYYSQIVNDFQKGDIAEGYSVSREKKESFPLTVTSAQKNPTAFYLCASSMRQGALTEAFFGQGTRLTVV.